This is a list of T cell receptor beta chains from one sample in a study of CD4 T cells in relation to SARS-CoV-2 and coronaviruses. Their recognized antigens are unknown. Sequencing used immunoSEQ multiplex PCR; TCRdb keeps in-frame clones, though not all of them. The sample lists about 19,000 clones, about 72% occurring once. The material sequenced was CD4+ T cells from PBMCs, cultured in vitro. The receptors here all came from a human donor in good health. Both conserved end residues are part of each CDR3. A D gene is named only where the DNA matches it firmly. Where a row states a size, it is once, few, many or the class of an expanded clone; other rows omit it.

-	TRBV6-5	TRBJ2-7	-	TGTGCCAGCAACTCACGGCCTATCCACGAGCAGTACTTC	CASNSRPIHEQYF
-	TRBV23-1	TRBJ1-1	-	TGCGCCAGCAAAAGACTGAAGTGGGGGACTGAAGCTTTCTTT	CASKRLKWGTEAFF
-	TRBV2	TRBJ2-3	-	TGTGCCAGCAGGGACCAACTTGGGCTGTATTTT	CASRDQLGLYF
TRBD1	TRBV19	TRBJ2-3	once	TGTGCCAGTAGTATTGTGGGACAGGGGAACACAGATACGCAGTATTTT	CASSIVGQGNTDTQYF
TRBD1	TRBV6-5	TRBJ1-2	-	TGTGCCAGCAGTTACACAGGGGCCAGCTATGGCTACACCTTC	CASSYTGASYGYTF
TRBD1	TRBV5-1	TRBJ1-5	-	TGCGCCAGCAGCATCAGGACAGGGAGGGATCAGCCCCAGCATTTT	CASSIRTGRDQPQHF
-	TRBV7-8	TRBJ1-1	-	TGTGCCAGCAGCTTATCGAGGAACACTGAAGCTTTCTTT	CASSLSRNTEAFF
TRBD1	TRBV19	TRBJ1-5	-	TGTGCCAGTAGGAATCCGGGACAGAACCTGGTCGATCAGCCCCAGCATTTT	CASRNPGQNLVDQPQHF
-	TRBV11-2	TRBJ2-7	-	TGTGCCAGCAGCTTAGATCGTCAGGGGAGGGCCTACGAGCAGTACTTC	CASSLDRQGRAYEQYF
-	TRBV6-5	TRBJ2-2	-	TGTGCCAGCAGCGGACAGTACACCGGGGAGCTGTTTTTT	CASSGQYTGELFF
TRBD1	TRBV18	TRBJ2-7	-	TGTGCCAGCTCACCAGCACAGGGGGCACTCTACGAGCAGTACTTC	CASSPAQGALYEQYF
-	TRBV28	TRBJ1-3	-	TGTGCCAGCAGTCTCCGACATTACGCCATATATTTT	CASSLRHYAIYF
-	TRBV11-2	TRBJ1-4	few	TGTGCCAGCAGCCCATGGCCGCTTAATGAAAAACTGTTTTTT	CASSPWPLNEKLFF
-	TRBV6-5	TRBJ2-5	-	TGTGCCAGCAGGACACAAGAGACCCAGTACTTC	CASRTQETQYF
TRBD2	TRBV10-1	TRBJ2-2	-	TGCGCCAGCCGGTCAGGAGCGGGAGGGAGGACCGGGGAGCTGTTTTTT	CASRSGAGGRTGELFF
-	TRBV3-1/TRBV3-2	TRBJ1-6	-	TGTGCCAGCAGCCAAGGACGGCTACGTGGCTATAATTCACCCCTCCACTTT	CASSQGRLRGYNSPLHF
TRBD2	TRBV7-6	TRBJ2-1	-	TGTGCCAGCAGCCCGACTAGCCTCTCCTACAATGAGCAGTTCTTC	CASSPTSLSYNEQFF
-	TRBV6-5	TRBJ1-5	-	TGTGCCAGCAGTCCCCTGGGGGAGGATCATCAGCCCCAGCATTTT	CASSPLGEDHQPQHF
-	TRBV15	TRBJ2-1	-	TGTGCCACCAGTGGCTCCGATCCGAATCAATCTGAGCAGTTCTTC	CATSGSDPNQSEQFF
TRBD2	TRBV3-1/TRBV3-2	TRBJ2-1	-	TGTGCCAGCAGCCAAGATTTGGTAGCGGGAGGACTCAATGAGCAGTTCTTC	CASSQDLVAGGLNEQFF
TRBD1	TRBV6-6	TRBJ1-5	-	TGTGCCAGCAGTCGGGACAGGGGTGGTCAGCCCCAGCATTTT	CASSRDRGGQPQHF
-	TRBV15	TRBJ2-3	-	TGTGCCACCAGCAGAGATGGAAGCGGTAGCACAGATACGCAGTATTTT	CATSRDGSGSTDTQYF
-	TRBV4-1	TRBJ2-7	-	TGCGCCAGCAGCCAGATGGTACTCTACGAGCAGTACTTC	CASSQMVLYEQYF
-	TRBV2	TRBJ2-3	-	TGTGCCAGCAGGGCTAGCGCAGCTAGCACAGATACGCAGTATTTT	CASRASAASTDTQYF
-	TRBV27	TRBJ1-6	-	TGTGCCAGCAGTACCCCGGGGGTACGGTCACCCCTCCACTTT	CASSTPGVRSPLHF
TRBD1	TRBV12-5	TRBJ1-1	once	TGTGCTACACCAAACCGGGACAGGGGTTTCGAGTTGAACACTGAAGCTTTCTTT	CATPNRDRGFELNTEAFF
-	TRBV30	TRBJ2-7	-	TGTGCCTGGAGTGTAGGGGGGGCATTGACCGAGCAGTACTTC	CAWSVGGALTEQYF
TRBD1	TRBV27	TRBJ2-7	-	TGTGCCAGCAGGTTTTTGACAGGGAGCTACGAGCAGTACTTC	CASRFLTGSYEQYF
-	TRBV18	TRBJ2-2	few	TGTGCCAGCTCACCGCAAGGCGGGGAGCTGTTTTTT	CASSPQGGELFF
TRBD2	TRBV29-1	TRBJ2-1	once	TGCAGCGTTAAAAGGGGACTAGCGGGAGCGGCCTACAATGAGCAGTTCTTC	CSVKRGLAGAAYNEQFF
-	TRBV3-1/TRBV3-2	TRBJ1-1	-	TGTGCCAGCAGCACCCAAAGTAACACTGAAGCTTTCTTT	CASSTQSNTEAFF
TRBD2	TRBV6-4	TRBJ2-1	-	TGTGCCAGCTCAACGACTAGCGGGGAGATAAATGAGCAGTTCTTC	CASSTTSGEINEQFF
-	TRBV10-1	TRBJ2-2	-	TGCGCCAGCAGTGCCAGGAACGGCGGGGAGCTGTTTTTT	CASSARNGGELFF
TRBD2	TRBV2	TRBJ2-7	-	TGTGCCAGCAGTGAACTGACTAGCGAGACCTACGAGCAGTACTTC	CASSELTSETYEQYF
-	TRBV11-3	TRBJ2-1	-	TGTGCCAGCAGCCGTTTCGAGGGTATGGACAATGAGCAGTTCTTC	CASSRFEGMDNEQFF
-	TRBV7-8	TRBJ2-3	once	TGTGCCAGCAGCTTAATCTCTAGCGTACGGCTCACAGATACGCAGTATTTT	CASSLISSVRLTDTQYF
TRBD2	TRBV5-1	TRBJ2-2	once	TGCGCCAGCAGCTTAAGCGGGAGGGCCACCGGGGAGCTGTTTTTT	CASSLSGRATGELFF
-	TRBV9	TRBJ2-7	-	TGTGCCAGCAGCCTATGGCGGGACTCCTACGAGCAGTACTTC	CASSLWRDSYEQYF
TRBD1	TRBV14	TRBJ1-6	-	TGTGCCAGCAGCCAATGGACAGGGCCCAATTCACCCCTCCACTTT	CASSQWTGPNSPLHF
-	TRBV5-6	TRBJ2-1	-	TGTGCCAGCAGCAAAATGAGGGGGATAACGTTCTTC	CASSKMRGITFF
TRBD2	TRBV12-5	TRBJ2-1	-	TGTGCTAGTGGTCCAACTAGCGGGAACTACAATGAGCAGTTCTTC	CASGPTSGNYNEQFF
-	TRBV5-1	TRBJ2-2	few	TGCGCCAGCAGAGGGGACGGCGGTGCCACCGGGGAGCTGTTTTTT	CASRGDGGATGELFF
TRBD2	TRBV15	TRBJ2-5	few	TGTGCCACCAGCAGAGGGCGAGCGGGAGTCGGTGAGACCCAGTACTTC	CATSRGRAGVGETQYF
TRBD1	TRBV29-1	TRBJ1-2	-	TGCAGCGTTGAAGGGACAGGGAGGGGCGGCTACACCTTC	CSVEGTGRGGYTF
-	TRBV12-5	TRBJ1-5	-	TGTGCTAGTGGTTTGGTCCCACGGGGGGGACAGCCCCAGCATTTT	CASGLVPRGGQPQHF
-	TRBV6-5	TRBJ2-3	-	TGTGCCAGCAGTTACACTAGGCTCACAGATACGCAGTATTTT	CASSYTRLTDTQYF
-	TRBV6-4	TRBJ1-1	-	TGTGCCAGCAGTGACTCGGGGGGGGCAGCTTTCTTT	CASSDSGGAAFF
TRBD2	TRBV18	TRBJ2-3	few	TGTGCCAGCTCACCGAAGCGGGAGAGGGCAGATACGCAGTATTTT	CASSPKRERADTQYF